This section outlines one TCR beta chain sequence together with its context. The entry originates in a study of blood T cell repertoires in COVID-19. Study-wide background: The samples span acute and convalescent COVID-19 from the United States, Italy and Spain. PBMCs, B-cell-depleted T cells, or T cells were the source of the cDNA or gDNA that made up the material.

Trimming shortened V by 4 bases and J by 3 bases, and 12 bases separated the two germline ends. The CDR3 is 14 amino acids. The germline CDR1 and CDR2 sequences are LNHDA and SQIVND (reference sequence). As originally analysed: Cell counts per sample came from amplifying reference gene primers. TCRdb keeps only in-frame clones here, not all; method: immunoSEQ multiplex PCR. Clone size and the V and J calls come from that table; the DNA yielded D and trimming. Among approximately 230,000 clones listed, approximately 80% were seen once. The V gene is TRBV19, the J gene TRBJ1-1, with D possibly being TRBD1 (5 bases). The origin of this receptor is a man aged 30-40 years with active or convalescent COVID-19. The sample consisted of peripheral blood. The chain's CDR3 is CASSRRGADTEAFF. CDR3 sequence (DNA): TGTGCCAGTAGTAGGAGGGGCGCCGACACTGAAGCTTTCTTT.